These 24 T cell receptor beta chains originate from one sample sequenced in a study of T cell repertoires in cytomegalovirus infection. TCRdb analysed the reads with MiXCR anew, one entry per CDR3 protein. The sample shows around 280,000 distinct CDR3 sequences, around 15% of them seen only once. The sample comprised PBMCs. Receptor source: a human donor in good health (CMV status not recorded). Some clones in this sample may be carry-over from other donors' samples.

V usage is TRBV12-3 or TRBV12-4 and J usage is TRBJ2-3, with TRBD2 matching over 8 bases. The CDR3 consists of 18 residues. V was pared by 4 bases and J by 6 bases, with 18 bases of the junction left unmatched. The CDR3 protein is CASSSRVAGNSPMDTQYF. CDR3 bases: TGTGCCAGCAGTTCCCGGGTAGCGGGAAACTCGCCCATGGATACGCAGTATTTT.

This clonotype has only a few counts. This sequence joins TRBV19 and TRBJ2-7, with 8 bases that match TRBD2. The length of the CDR3 is 15 residues. Losses at the gene ends were 4 bases for V and 0 bases for J; bases not matched to a gene: 5. The germline gives CDR1 LNHDA, CDR2 SQIVND (reference sequence). The CDR3 nucleotides are TGTGCCAGTAGTACCCAGCGGGGGTTCTCCTACGAGCAGTACTTC. This sequence encodes CASSTQRGFSYEQYF. Supplemented by reference TRBV19 and TRBJ2-7, the full variable domain reads DGGITQSPKYLFRKEGQNVTLSCEQNLNHDAMYWYRQDPGQGLRLIYYSQIVNDFQKGDIAEGYSVSREKKESFPLTVTSAQKNPTAFYLCASSTQRGFSYEQYFGPGTRLTVT.

The table lists this clonotype with a few counts. The chain employs TRBV24-1 and TRBJ2-1, with 10 nucleotides matching TRBD2. There are 17 residues in the CDR3. V trimming: 3 bases; J trimming: 4 bases; junction bases outside the gene matches: 8. CDR1 is KGHDR and CDR2 is SFDVKD in the germline V gene. This chain's CDR3 is CATSDPAGGPIYNEQFF. In DNA, the CDR3 is TGTGCCACCAGTGATCCAGCGGGAGGGCCGATTTACAATGAGCAGTTCTTC.

This clonotype has at least ten counts. This rearrangement joins TRBV5-5 to TRBJ1-2; TRBD1 agrees at 7 bases. CDR1 is SGHKS, CDR2 YYEKEE, per germline (reference sequence). V lost 4 bases and J lost 3; bases outside the gene matches: 3. CDR3 size: 13 residues. Here the CDR3 reads CASSIGTDYGYTF. DNA for the CDR3: TGTGCCAGCAGCATCGGGACAGACTATGGCTACACCTTC.

The sample holds many counts of this clonotype. The V gene is TRBV7-6, the J gene TRBJ2-1; 8 nucleotides agree with TRBD2. This CDR3 is built from 15 residues. V lost 3 bases, J lost 4 bases, and 5 bases stayed unmatched. The germline CDR1 and CDR2 sequences are SGHVS and FNYEAQ. CDR3 in amino acids: CASSFGSGGYNEQFF. CDR3 nucleotide sequence: TGTGCCAGCAGCTTCGGGAGCGGGGGATACAATGAGCAGTTCTTC. The full variable domain, rest sourced from reference TRBV7-6 and TRBJ2-1, is GAGVSQSPRYKVTKRGQDVALRCDPISGHVSLYWYRQALGQGPEFLTYFNYEAQQDKSGLPNDRFSAERPEGSISTLTIQRTEQRDSAMYRCASSFGSGGYNEQFFGPGTRLTVL.

The chain uses TRBV5-1 and TRBJ2-1; TRBD1 might be the D (5 bases). Per the germline V gene, CDR1 is SGHRS and CDR2 is YFSETQ. This CDR3 is 16 amino acids long. Trimming cost V 2 bases and J 0 bases, with 12 bases left between them. CDR3: CASSFYRISSYNEQFF. The CDR3 region has the DNA TGCGCCAGCAGCTTCTACAGGATCAGCTCCTACAATGAGCAGTTCTTC.

The table lists this clonotype with many counts. The V gene is TRBV7-2, the J gene TRBJ2-1, with 8 bases fitting TRBD1. Germline-derived CDR1 and CDR2 are SGHTA and FQGNSA. The length of the CDR3 is 14 residues. With 5 bases clipped from V and 3 bases from J, the junction kept 3 bases outside the gene matches. CDR3 residues: CASSLTGGYNEQFF. CDR3 DNA: TGTGCCAGCAGCCTTACAGGGGGCTACAATGAGCAGTTCTTC.

This clonotype was counted many times. The chain links TRBV20-1 to TRBJ2-5; 10 bases are shared with TRBD2. This CDR3 spans 16 amino acids. The germline gives CDR1 DFQATT, CDR2 SNEGSKA (reference sequence). The trim removed 2 bases at V and 2 bases at J, leaving 8 bases unmatched. CDR3 loop: CSARKDSGRTQETQYF. In DNA, the CDR3 is TGCAGTGCTAGAAAGGATAGCGGGAGGACGCAAGAGACCCAGTACTTC.

About this clonotype itself: A read error is possible here, since a much larger clone lies one base away. This sequence joins TRBV19 and TRBJ2-1; no reliable D call. CDR3 length: 14 amino acids. V gave up 8 bases and J gave up 9 bases, with 20 bases separating them. Germline CDR1 reads LNHDA; CDR2 reads SQIVND (reference sequence). CDR3 loop: CASLLSGCMGEQFF. In DNA, the CDR3 is TGTGCCAGTCTTTTATCTGGGTGTATGGGTGAGCAGTTCTTC.

This clonotype was picked up many times. The chain has TRBV7-2 and TRBJ2-3; 12 bases are shared with TRBD2. This CDR3 has 19 residues. Germline-derived CDR1 and CDR2 are SGHTA and FQGNSA. Unmatched junction bases numbered 15, after V lost 5 bases and J lost 3 bases. The CDR3 region has the DNA TGTGCCAGCAGCCCAAAGGGTCTAGCGGGGGGGGGGGGAACAGATACGCAGTATTTT. Translated: CASSPKGLAGGGGTDTQYF.

The chain is built from TRBV12-3 or TRBV12-4 and TRBJ2-7; 11 positions agree with TRBD2. Germline trimming cut 2 bases from V and 5 bases from J; bases unmatched to any gene: 8. The CDR3 length is 16 residues. CDR3 nucleotide sequence: TGTGCCAGCAGTTTATCCGGGACTAGCGGCCCCCACGAGCAGTACTTC. Translated: CASSLSGTSGPHEQYF.

This clonotype came up many times. The J gene is TRBJ1-2, the V gene TRBV7-2; 9 bases map to TRBD1. The germline CDR1 and CDR2 sequences are SGHTA and FQGNSA. There are 12 residues in the CDR3. With 6 bases clipped from V and 8 bases from J, the junction kept 4 bases outside the gene matches. The CDR3 nucleotides are TGTGCCAGCAGGCGGACAGGGGAAGGCTACACCTTC. Amino acids: CASRRTGEGYTF.

This chain uses TRBV20-1 with TRBJ2-7; 11 nucleotides agree with TRBD2. The CDR3 consists of 14 residues. Germline V CDR1 and CDR2: DFQATT, SNEGSKA (reference sequence). With V trimmed by 6 bases and J by 0 bases, 4 bases remained unmatched. The CDR3 coding sequence is TGCAGTGCCTCGGGACTAGCGGTCTCCTACGAGCAGTACTTC. Protein sequence: CSASGLAVSYEQYF.

This clonotype occurred many times. The chain has TRBV7-9 and TRBJ2-2; D ambiguous. There are 15 residues in the CDR3. Germline loops: CDR1 SEHNR, CDR2 FQNEAQ (reference sequence). V lost 2 bases to trimming and J lost 7 bases, with 14 bases between them. CDR3 sequence: CASSLRARQVGELFF. The CDR3 coding sequence is TGTGCCAGCAGCTTAAGGGCCCGGCAGGTCGGGGAGCTGTTTTTT.

This clonotype turned up a few times. This chain connects TRBV10-3 to TRBJ2-2; 8 positions agree with TRBD1. V shed 3 bases and J 0 bases; nucleotides not matched to a gene: 3. Germline V gives CDR1 ENHRY, CDR2 SYGVKD. The length of the CDR3 is 16 residues. CDR3 protein: CAISDPDRANTGELFF. For the CDR3, the DNA is TGTGCCATCAGTGACCCGGACAGGGCGAACACCGGGGAGCTGTTTTTT.

This clonotype was detected many times. The chain employs TRBV5-4 and TRBJ2-5, with 10 bases identical to TRBD2. The CDR3 spans 14 residues. From germline, CDR1 is SGHNT and CDR2 YYREEE (reference sequence). V shed 5 bases, J shed 4 bases, and the junction held 5 bases outside the gene matches. This CDR3 is CASRSGGARETQYF. CDR3 DNA sequence: TGTGCCAGCAGGAGCGGGGGGGCACGAGAGACCCAGTACTTC.

On this clonotype itself: The junction differs from germline at one of its ends, possibly a read error. The V and J genes are TRBV19 and TRBJ2-1, with D perhaps assigned TRBD1 or TRBD2 (5 bases each). CDR3 length equals 15 residues. Germline values: CDR1 LNHDA, CDR2 SQIVND (reference sequence). CDR3 DNA: TGTCCCAGTAGTAGGGGACGGGGCTCCTACAATGAGCAGTTCTTC. Translating gives CPSSRGRGSYNEQFF.

The table lists this clonotype with many counts. The CDR3: CSARRPGLRNTEAFF. CDR3 in DNA: TGCAGTGCTAGGAGACCGGGCCTACGGAACACTGAAGCTTTCTTT. The genes are TRBV20-1 and TRBJ1-1, with unresolved D. The germline CDR1 and CDR2 sequences are DFQATT and SNEGSKA (reference sequence). The CDR3 has 15 amino acids. V was cut by 3 bases and J by 1 base, with 15 bases left in between.

This chain joins TRBV6-6 and TRBJ1-2; the D gene is possibly TRBD1 (5 bases). Trimming removed 6 bases at V and 1 base at J, with 12 bases between. This CDR3 spans 14 amino acids. Germline lookup yields CDR1 MNHNY and CDR2 SVGAGI (reference sequence). CDR3 residues: CASRGETVNYGYTF. CDR3 DNA sequence: TGTGCCAGCAGGGGGGAAACAGTTAACTATGGCTACACCTTC.

This clonotype occurred a few times. The chain carries TRBV20-1 and TRBJ1-1, with D maybe TRBD1 (5 bases). Trimming stripped 6 bases from V and 0 bases from J, with 14 bases between. Germline V gene data show CDR1 as DFQATT and CDR2 as SNEGSKA (reference sequence). The CDR3 is made up of 14 amino acids. The CDR3 here is CSAPGRGMNTEAFF. The CDR3 bases are TGCAGTGCCCCAGGGCGAGGGATGAACACTGAAGCTTTCTTT.

This clonotype was counted ten times or more. The chain links TRBV6-2 or TRBV6-3 to TRBJ1-1; D is unclear. V was clipped by 3 bases and J by 6 bases, with 14 bases between them. This CDR3 has 14 amino acids. The germline V gene has CDR1 MNHEY and CDR2 SVGEGT. CDR3 region: CASSYSGFAAEAFF. In nucleotides, the CDR3 is TGTGCCAGCAGTTATTCAGGTTTCGCGGCTGAAGCTTTCTTT.

This clonotype was seen many times. The V call is TRBV6-4, the J call TRBJ2-2; D may be TRBD2 (5 bases). Trimming left V 0 bases short and J 4 bases short, with 12 bases between. Germline-derived CDR1 and CDR2 are MRHNA and SNTAGT. There are 16 residues in the CDR3. CDR3 sequence (DNA): TGTGCCAGCAGTGACTCTGCGGACTCTAGCACCGGGGAGCTGTTTTTT. Residues: CASSDSADSSTGELFF.

This clonotype occurred a few times. The chain recombines TRBV5-1 with TRBJ2-7; 7 bases are shared with TRBD2. Per the germline V gene, CDR1 is SGHRS and CDR2 is YFSETQ. This CDR3 is 14 amino acids long. The J segment lost 5 bases and the V segment lost 0 bases, leaving 5 bases of the junction unmatched. CDR3 in DNA: TGCGCCAGCAGCTTGGGACTAGCAACCAACGAGCAGTACTTC. Translated: CASSLGLATNEQYF.

As concerns this clonotype: This may stem from a read error, because a much larger clone lies one nucleotide away. Given the absence of the conserved phenylalanine or tryptophan at the CDR3 end, a read error is likely. This CDR3 reads CASSPDSGNEQFL. The CDR3 DNA reads as TGTGCCAGCAGCCCCGACAGTGGGAATGAGCAGTTCTTA. The genes are TRBV7-2 and TRBJ2-1; D possibly corresponds to TRBD1 (5 bases). Germline V gene data show CDR1 as SGHTA and CDR2 as FQGNSA. The CDR3 sequence is 13 residues long. The V gene lost 5 bases and the J gene lost 7 bases, with 12 bases spanning the gap.